The 22 T cell receptor beta chains reported below all come from one sample, sequenced in a study of tumor-infiltrating lymphocytes in primary liver carcinoma. Unsorted bulk tissue of roughly 20-34 mg yielded co-extracted RNA and DNA. TCR beta cDNA was prepared out of approximately 500 ng total RNA by means of a constant-region primer. A slightly modified ARM-PCR protocol with three nested multiplex PCR rounds produced these TCR beta libraries. Use of TRBV1-TRBV30 forward primers with a C-beta reverse primer characterized the first two PCR rounds, which lasted about 10 cycles each. TCRdb fed the multiplex PCR reads into MiXCR, producing one record per CDR3 protein. In the table there are approximately 73,000 distinct CDR3 sequences, approximately 70% of which are singletons. The sequencing sample was made of liver tumor tissue from sampling region 4. As for subset: tumor region T4, right-lateral pole. The source is a man in his forties with primary liver carcinoma and hepatitis B virus infection.

In regard to this clonotype: As the CDR3 is not closed by the conserved phenylalanine or tryptophan, this likely results from a read error. The rearrangement links TRBV6-5 to TRBJ2-2; no clear D gene. Trimming took 4 bases from V and 5 from J, leaving 11 bases between them. The CDR3 has 14 residues. Germline CDR1 is MNHEY and CDR2 is SVGAGI. CDR3 amino acids: CASSLTQKTGELFL. The CDR3 DNA follows: TGTGCCAGCAGTTTAACACAGAAGACCGGGGAGCTGTTTTTA.

This clonotype was detected only once. V is TRBV12-3 or TRBV12-4 and J is TRBJ1-5, with TRBD1 identical over 7 bases. The better agreement between TRBJ2-3 and the DNA end casts doubt on the J call. The CDR3 spans 14 residues. In DNA form, the CDR3 reads TGTGCCAGCGGGACAGCTTATAGCAATCAGGCCCAGTATTTT. Protein sequence: CASGTAYSNQAQYF.

A single count supports this clonotype. Compared with germline, one end of the junction differs, possibly owing to a read error. CDR3 sequence: CASSFSIGRKTGGLFF. The DNA of the CDR3 is TGTGCCAGCAGTTTCTCGATTGGCCGGAAAACCGGGGGGCTGTTTTTT. The chain links TRBV6-5 to TRBJ2-2, with D maybe TRBD2 (6 bases). Per the germline V gene, CDR1 is MNHEY and CDR2 is SVGAGI. The CDR3 is 16 amino acids.

To note about this clonotype: Germline is not matched at one junction end, which may reflect a read error. This chain joins TRBV6-5 and TRBJ2-1, with 7 positions matching TRBD2. Germline V gene sequence: CDR1 MNHEY, CDR2 SVGAGI. The CDR3 spans 14 residues. In DNA, the CDR3 is TGTGTCAGCAGTCAAGCGGGGACCTACAATGAGCAGTTCTTC. It translates to CVSSQAGTYNEQFF.

The rearrangement joins TRBV6-6 to TRBJ2-4; TRBD2 might be the D (8 bases). Looked up from germline, CDR1 is MNHNY and CDR2 is SVGAGI (reference sequence). The germline V and J ends were trimmed by 5 bases and 12 bases, with 32 bases remaining between them. The CDR3 is 18 amino acids. The CDR3 here is CASSPRGSGREAKDTQYF. The CDR3, as DNA: TGTGCCAGCAGTCCCAGGGGGAGCGGGAGAGAGGCCAAAGACACTCAGTACTTC.

As to this clonotype: The CDR3 ends on some other residue instead of the conserved phenylalanine or tryptophan, so this is likely a read error. The rearrangement joins TRBV12-3 or TRBV12-4 to TRBJ1-1; D is unresolved. V was cut by 7 bases and J by 5 bases, with 11 bases left in between. The CDR3 totals 12 residues. Written as DNA, the CDR3 is TGTGCCAGCAATGAGGACGGAACTGAAGCTTTCTCT. Protein product: CASNEDGTEAFS.

The table lists this clonotype with a count of one. The junction does not match germline at one end; this may be a read error. In DNA, the CDR3 is TGTACCAGCAGCGACAGAGTTAGGGCCAACGTCCTGACTTTC. Encoded protein: CTSSDRVRANVLTF. The rearrangement joins TRBV11-3 to TRBJ2-6; D might be TRBD1 (5 bases). This CDR3 is built from 14 residues. The germline V gene encodes CDR1 SGHNT and CDR2 YENEEA.

As to this clonotype: A read error may explain this, as a much larger clone is one base away. The chain carries TRBV19 and TRBJ2-2, with 11 bases lining up with TRBD1. The CDR3 sequence is 14 residues long. Germline loops: CDR1 LNHDA, CDR2 SQIVND (reference sequence). The CDR3 reads CDSKRDRGSGELFF. DNA of the CDR3: TGTGACAGTAAGAGGGACAGGGGGTCCGGGGAGCTGTTTTTT.

As for this clonotype: Given a much more abundant clone one base away, this may be a read error. V and J are TRBV5-1 and TRBJ2-7; D is perhaps TRBD1 (6 bases). Per the germline V gene, CDR1 is SGHRS and CDR2 is YFSETQ. There are 14 residues in the CDR3. The DNA of the CDR3 is TGCGCCGGCAGCCCTGGGACACCCTCCTACGAGCAGTACTTC. It codes for CAGSPGTPSYEQYF. The variable domain in full, with the rest retrieved from reference TRBV5-1 and TRBJ2-7, is KAGVTQTPRYLIKTRGQQVTLSCSPISGHRSVSWYQQTPGQGLQFLFEYFSETQRNKGNFPGRFSGRQFSNSRSEMNVSTLELGDSALYLCAGSPGTPSYEQYFGPGTRLTVT.

For this clonotype: Mismatch with germline at one junction end may stem from a read error. The chain combines TRBV7-9 with TRBJ2-7; 10 bases agree with TRBD2. Germline lookup yields CDR1 SEHNR and CDR2 FQNEAQ (reference sequence). This CDR3 has 15 amino acids. The CDR3 DNA sequence: TGTGCCAGCAGCTTACTAGCGGGGGCCTCCCACGAGCAGTACTTC. Its protein is CASSLLAGASHEQYF.

This chain links TRBV7-3 with TRBJ2-5; D is unresolved. Germline CDR1 and CDR2: SGHTA and FQGTGA. V lost 1 base and J 3 bases, leaving 6 bases between the germline ends. The CDR3 runs to 13 residues. The CDR3 loop reads CASSLSREETQYF. In nucleotides, the CDR3 is TGTGCCAGCAGCTTAAGTCGGGAAGAGACCCAGTACTTC. The variable domain in full, with the rest retrieved from reference TRBV7-3 and TRBJ2-5, is GAGVSQTPSNKVTEKGKYVELRCDPISGHTALYWYRQSLGQGPEFLIYFQGTGAADDSGLPNDRFFAVRPEGSVSTLKIQRTERGDSAVYLCASSLSREETQYFGPGTRLLVL.

As to this clonotype: Given the absence of the conserved phenylalanine or tryptophan at the CDR3 end, a read error is likely. The DNA is omitted, as the CDR3 cannot be located on it reliably, and the CDR3 follows TCRdb's listing. The V and J genes are TRBV11-2 and TRBJ1-6; the D call TRBD1 from the table was never checked on the DNA. Germline V gene lookup returns CDR1 SGHAT and CDR2 FQNNGV. The CDR3 spans 14 residues, counting both ends. CDR3 loop: CASSLQGANSPLQV.

This chain uses TRBV20-1 with TRBJ1-5; possibly TRBD1 for D (6 bases). Germline V gene data show CDR1 as DFQATT and CDR2 as SNEGSKA (reference sequence). Trimming shortened V by 7 bases and J by 2 bases, and 21 bases separated the two germline ends. This CDR3 is 16 amino acids long. Here the CDR3 DNA reads TGCAGTGTATGGGACATATCTCTGGGCGGCAATCAGCCCCAGCATTTT. Translation gives CSVWDISLGGNQPQHF.

Note on this clonotype: The junction departs from the called germline gene at one end, perhaps through a read error. In DNA, the CDR3 is TGTGCCAGCGACGGACTAGCGGGGGACGAGGAGTACTTC. Amino acid sequence: CASDGLAGDEEYF. The chain uses TRBV12-3 or TRBV12-4 and TRBJ2-7; 13 bases agree with TRBD2. This CDR3 region has 13 residues.

Points on this clonotype: The junction shows a germline mismatch at one end, possibly a read error. The chain carries TRBV10-1 and TRBJ1-1; D is undetermined. This CDR3 comprises 13 residues. CDR1 is WNHNN, CDR2 SYGVQD, per germline (reference sequence). CDR3 DNA: TGCGCTAGCAGTCTGGCAGAGAACACTGAAGCTTTCTTT. Its protein product is CASSLAENTEAFF.

This chain uses TRBV30 with TRBJ2-3; D may be TRBD1 (6 bases). The V gene's germline CDR1 is GTSNPN and CDR2 SVGIG (reference sequence). This CDR3 spans 13 amino acids. V lost 6 bases, J lost 0 bases, and 10 bases lay in between. CDR3 residues: CACDRRSTDTQYF. CDR3 DNA: TGTGCCTGCGACAGGAGGAGCACAGATACGCAGTATTTT. Using reference TRBV30 and TRBJ2-3 for the parts outside the CDR3, the full variable domain is SQTIHQWPATLVQPVGSPLSLECTVEGTSNPNLYWYRQAAGRGLQLLFYSVGIGQISSEVPQNLSASRPQDRQFILSSKKLLLSDSGFYLCACDRRSTDTQYFGPGTRLTVL.

By share, this clonotype ranks as large. The rearrangement joins TRBV11-1 to TRBJ2-3; TRBD1 is a possible D gene (6 bases). V lost 5 bases and J 2 bases, leaving 17 bases between the germline ends. CDR3 length: 16 residues. Per germline, CDR1 SGHAT and CDR2 FQDESV (reference sequence). This CDR3 reads CASSRRGRYPTDTQYF. In DNA form, the CDR3 reads TGTGCCAGCAGCCGCAGGGGTCGCTACCCCACAGATACGCAGTATTTT.

There are many counts of this clonotype. This CDR3 reads CASSSLSGTSAYNEQFF. The CDR3 region has the DNA TGTGCCAGCAGCTCCCTCTCCGGGACTAGCGCTTACAATGAGCAGTTCTTC. V usage is TRBV7-9 and J usage is TRBJ2-1; 10 bases align to TRBD2. Germline V gives CDR1 SEHNR, CDR2 FQNEAQ (reference sequence). This CDR3 spans 17 amino acids. The junction had 10 bases not matched to a gene; V was cut back by 4 bases and J by 4 bases.

The V and J genes are TRBV12-3 or TRBV12-4 and TRBJ2-1, with no clear D. The CDR3 is made up of 10 amino acids. As DNA, the CDR3 is TGTGTGAGCTCTAACAATGAGCAGTTCTTC. Protein sequence: CVSSNNEQFF.

A remark on this clonotype: A much more abundant neighbour one base away suggests this may be a read error. The chain links TRBV5-4 to TRBJ2-5, with 10 bases matching TRBD1. The germline CDR1 and CDR2 sequences are SGHNT and YYREEE (reference sequence). The CDR3 has 15 amino acids. The CDR3 loop is CASSRDRGNHETQYF. The CDR3 DNA reads as TGTGCCAGCAGTCGGGACAGGGGTAACCATGAGACCCAGTACTTC.

This clonotype was recorded once. The chain couples TRBV28 to TRBJ2-1; TRBD2 might be the D (5 bases). CDR1 and CDR2 (germline): MDHEN, SYDVKM. V lost 10 bases, J lost 8 bases, and 24 bases lay in between. CDR3 length: 15 amino acids. The CDR3 here is CATSLERRPAYEQFF. The CDR3 nucleotides are TGTGCCACCTCCCTGGAGCGGCGCCCTGCCTATGAGCAGTTCTTC.

Only a few counts were recorded for this clonotype. The chain has TRBV11-2 and TRBJ2-5, with D tentatively TRBD2 (6 bases). Germline CDR1 SGHAT, CDR2 FQNNGV. Trimming pared 7 bases from V and 5 bases from J, leaving 20 bases between. The CDR3 extends over 15 amino acids. The CDR3 spells CASIGSSGPGETQYF. The CDR3 coding sequence is TGTGCCAGCATAGGGAGTAGCGGCCCGGGGGAGACCCAGTACTTC.